This T cell receptor (beta chain) was recovered during a study of OX40 agonist ivuxolimab in advanced cancers. About the study: The patients' treatment was ivuxolimab, an agonistic anti-OX40 (CD134) antibody. Cohort: approximately 79% men, mean age 60, aged about 20 to 85. Study-wide results and limits: Averaged across samples, CD8+ T cells carried more expanded clones than CD4+ did. At 0.1 to 3.0 mg/kg and by week 6, clonal expansion occurred in CD4+ and CD8+ blood T cells.

Concerning this clone itself: Its specificity is unknown. The germline gene is not matched at one end of the junction; a read error may be the cause.

Generated by immunoSEQ multiplex PCR, the TCRdb table keeps only in-frame clones and is missing some. The top ten clones hold around 5% of a sample with around 76,000 clones, around four fifths of them seen once. The CDR3 has 14 amino acids. CDR1 SEHNR and CDR2 FQNEAQ come from the germline V gene (reference sequence). V usage is TRBV7-9 and J usage is TRBJ1-1, with a possible D match to TRBD1 (5 bases). Sequencing used CD4+ or CD8+ T cells sorted from blood, obtained in a trial of the OX40 agonist ivuxolimab. This receptor was taken from an adult with an advanced solid tumor such as melanoma, head and neck, liver or kidney cancer. The CDR3 DNA reads TGTGCCAGCACCTTAGAAGGGGCCGGCACTGAAGCTTTCTTT. Its protein is CASTLEGAGTEAFF.